Listed here are 13 T cell receptor beta chains from one sample, sequenced in a study of cytomegalovirus exposure and HLA in healthy donors. The PCR had 60 Vbeta and 13 Jbeta primers. Clones were sequenced by immunoSEQ multiplex PCR, and TCRdb holds only the in-frame ones, with some missing. Of some 160,000 clones listed, more than 65% are singletons. The sequencing sample was made of PBMCs. The receptors were gathered from a man aged 45-65 years in good health and CMV-seropositive.

This clone was seen a few times. The V and J genes are TRBV18 and TRBJ2-2; D ambiguous. Trimming stripped 2 bases from V and 4 bases from J, with 5 bases between. Germline CDR1 and CDR2: KGHSH and LQKENI. The CDR3 is 13 residues long. The CDR3, as DNA: TGTGCCAGCTCACCAGAGCTCACCGGGGAGCTGTTTTTT. Its protein product is CASSPELTGELFF.

The chain links TRBV23-1 to TRBJ1-6; 7 bases line up with TRBD1. TRBV23-1 is known as an ORF, though its function is uncertain. The CDR3 is made up of 15 amino acids. The V gene end was trimmed by 4 bases and the J gene end by 3 bases; junction bases not matched to a gene: 3. The CDR3 spells CASSPTGVYNSPLHF. CDR3 sequence (DNA): TGCGCCAGCAGTCCCACAGGGGTCTATAATTCACCCCTCCACTTT.

This clone appeared a few times. The chain has TRBV5-5 and TRBJ2-7; possibly TRBD2 for D (5 bases). The germline gives CDR1 SGHKS, CDR2 YYEKEE (reference sequence). The V and J ends lost 6 bases and 2 bases respectively, with 15 bases between them. The CDR3 spans 14 residues. This chain's CDR3 is CASTPGGGPYEQYF. CDR3 sequence (DNA): TGTGCCAGCACTCCCGGAGGCGGGCCCTACGAGCAGTACTTC.

This chain uses TRBV7-9 with TRBJ2-2; TRBD2 might be the D (6 bases). Germline lookup yields CDR1 SEHNR and CDR2 FQNEAQ (reference sequence). Trimming removed 11 bases at V and 5 bases at J, with 24 bases between. This CDR3 has 16 residues. CDR3: CAGGELVRTLTGELFF. Here the CDR3 DNA reads TGTGCCGGAGGGGAGTTGGTACGGACACTTACCGGGGAGCTGTTTTTT.

The rearrangement links TRBV18 to TRBJ1-4; D gene uncertain. The germline V gene encodes CDR1 KGHSH and CDR2 LQKENI. V lost 4 bases and J 0 bases, leaving 9 bases between the germline ends. The CDR3 contains 15 residues. The CDR3 region is CASSLAPATNEKLFF. CDR3 coding DNA: TGTGCCAGCTCACTAGCACCTGCAACTAATGAAAAACTGTTTTTT.

V is TRBV18 and J is TRBJ2-1, with D tentatively TRBD2 (6 bases). V lost 6 bases, J lost 1 base, and 13 bases lay in between. Germline CDR1 reads KGHSH; CDR2 reads LQKENI. The CDR3 covers 15 residues. The CDR3 coding sequence is TGTGCCAGCTCTCGGGACGGGGGTTCCTACAATGAGCAGTTCTTC. Protein: CASSRDGGSYNEQFF.

In its sample, this clone was seen a few times. The chain has TRBV11-2 and TRBJ1-2; D is unclear. CDR1 SGHAT and CDR2 FQNNGV come from the germline V gene. This CDR3 has 13 amino acids. V gave up 1 base and J gave up 4 bases, with 7 bases separating them. The CDR3 loop reads CASSLGGIYGYTF. The CDR3 nucleotides read TGTGCCAGCAGCTTAGGAGGAATCTATGGCTACACCTTC.

The chain couples TRBV11-2 to TRBJ1-3; D not resolved. Germline CDR1 and CDR2: SGHAT and FQNNGV. The CDR3 is 18 amino acids. Trimming shortened V by 2 bases and J by 0 bases, and 17 bases separated the two germline ends. The CDR3 reads CASSLISSPTSSGNTIYF. CDR3 nucleotide sequence: TGTGCCAGCAGCTTAATTAGTAGCCCAACGAGCTCTGGAAACACCATATATTTT.

The chain has TRBV25-1 and TRBJ1-6; D is ambiguous. There are 12 residues in the CDR3. Germline-derived CDR1 and CDR2 are MGHDK and SYGVNS. Trimming left V 1 base short and J 13 bases short, with 8 bases between. The CDR3 loop is CASSESPFPLHF. CDR3 nucleotide sequence: TGTGCCAGCAGTGAATCCCCCTTTCCCCTCCACTTT.

The chain couples TRBV28 to TRBJ1-2; D is possibly TRBD1 (5 bases). CDR1 and CDR2 from the germline V gene are MDHEN and SYDVKM. The CDR3 totals 13 residues. With 3 bases removed from V and 7 bases from J, the gap between germline ends came to 12 bases. The CDR3: CASSLWGEGGYTF. The DNA of the CDR3 is TGTGCCAGCAGTTTGTGGGGGGAAGGTGGCTACACCTTC.

The rearrangement uses TRBV10-3 and TRBJ2-7, with 9 positions matching TRBD1. J gave up 0 bases and V 10 bases, and 7 bases lay outside the gene matches. This CDR3 is 14 amino acids long. In germline, CDR1 is ENHRY, CDR2 SYGVKD. The CDR3 nucleotides are TGTGCCACCGGACAGGGGTCCGGCTCCTACGAGCAGTACTTC. Amino acid sequence: CATGQGSGSYEQYF.

There are a few counts of this clone. J is TRBJ1-4 and V is TRBV6-6; maybe TRBD1 (6 bases). Between the trimmed V and J ends, which lost 6 bases and 6 bases, there was a span of 8 bases. Germline V gene lookup returns CDR1 MNHNY and CDR2 SVGAGI (reference sequence). CDR3 length equals 12 residues. CDR3 nucleotide sequence: TGTGCCAGCAGGCCAGGGGATGAAAAACTGTTTTTT. Protein product: CASRPGDEKLFF.

This chain uses TRBV28 with TRBJ2-7, with 7 bases that match TRBD1. The J segment lost 6 bases and the V segment lost 6 bases, leaving 14 bases of the junction unmatched. The CDR3 is 15 amino acids. Per germline, CDR1 MDHEN and CDR2 SYDVKM. The CDR3 sequence: CASRITSGGRGEQYF. CDR3 nucleotide sequence: TGTGCCAGCAGGATAACGTCAGGGGGAAGGGGCGAGCAGTACTTC.